These 12 T cell receptor beta chains were sequenced from one sample in a study of cytomegalovirus exposure and HLA in healthy donors. The table came from immunoSEQ multiplex PCR; TCRdb's copy has only in-frame clones and leaves some out. In the table there are about 240,000 clones, approximately 86% of which are singletons. Material for sequencing was PBMCs. The receptors derive from a woman in her twenties or thirties in good health and CMV-seropositive.

The chain couples TRBV2 to TRBJ1-1; D gene uncertain. The germline V and J ends were trimmed by 6 bases and 5 bases, with 16 bases remaining between them. CDR1 and CDR2 from the germline V gene are SNHLY and FYNNEI. There are 14 residues in the CDR3. Here the CDR3 reads CASREAEGRTEAFF. The CDR3 nucleotides are TGTGCCAGCAGGGAGGCGGAGGGCCGTACTGAAGCTTTCTTT.

The CDR3 DNA reads as TGTGCCAGCAGTTTTCACGGACAGTCTTTCAATGAGCAGTTCTTC. This sequence encodes CASSFHGQSFNEQFF. The rearrangement joins TRBV28 to TRBJ2-1; tentative D call: TRBD1 (6 bases). CDR1 is MDHEN and CDR2 is SYDVKM in the germline V gene. V was shortened by 3 bases and J by 6 bases, with 15 bases between the two germline ends. The CDR3 covers 15 residues.

This rearrangement joins TRBV27 to TRBJ1-5, with TRBD1 matching over 9 bases. Germline CDR1 and CDR2: MNHEY and SMNVEV (reference sequence). The V segment lost 5 bases and the J segment 3 bases; nucleotides outside the gene matches: 5. CDR3 length: 15 amino acids. The CDR3 region is CASSPRTGDNQPQHF. The DNA for the CDR3 is TGTGCCAGCAGTCCCCGGACAGGGGACAATCAGCCCCAGCATTTT.

This chain's CDR3 is CATSFGTKETDTQYF. In nucleotides, the CDR3 is TGTGCCACCAGTTTCGGTACCAAAGAGACAGATACGCAGTATTTT. The V call is TRBV15, the J call TRBJ2-3; D is uncertain. V lost 6 bases and J 3 bases, leaving 16 bases between the germline ends. The CDR3 covers 15 residues. CDR1 is LNHNV, CDR2 YYDKDF, per germline (reference sequence).

This sequence joins TRBV29-1 and TRBJ2-7; 11 positions match TRBD2. With 5 bases clipped from V and 2 bases from J, the junction kept 8 bases outside the gene matches. This CDR3 region has 15 residues. Germline loops: CDR1 SQVTM, CDR2 ANQGSEA. CDR3 sequence reads: CSVQRGTSGTYEQYF. In nucleotides, the CDR3 is TGCAGCGTTCAGCGCGGGACTAGCGGAACCTACGAGCAGTACTTC.

The chain recombines TRBV19 with TRBJ2-2; TRBD1 might be the D (5 bases). The germline V gene encodes CDR1 LNHDA and CDR2 SQIVND (reference sequence). With 3 bases removed from V and 4 bases from J, the gap between germline ends came to 15 bases. This CDR3 comprises 16 residues. CDR3 loop: CASSIQPGLITGELFF. The CDR3 nucleotides read TGTGCCAGTAGTATTCAGCCAGGGTTGATCACCGGGGAGCTGTTTTTT. Supplemented by reference TRBV19 and TRBJ2-2, the full variable domain reads DGGITQSPKYLFRKEGQNVTLSCEQNLNHDAMYWYRQDPGQGLRLIYYSQIVNDFQKGDIAEGYSVSREKKESFPLTVTSAQKNPTAFYLCASSIQPGLITGELFFGEGSRLTVL.

The chain is built from TRBV7-9 and TRBJ2-1, with 11 bases identical to TRBD1. CDR1 and CDR2 from the germline V gene are SEHNR and FQNEAQ (reference sequence). The CDR3 covers 15 residues. Losses at the gene ends were 5 bases for V and 8 bases for J; bases not matched to a gene: 8. CDR3 sequence (DNA): TGTGCCAGCAGCCCGGACAGGGGGCAATATGATGAGCAGTTCTTC. It encodes CASSPDRGQYDEQFF. The full variable domain, in which reference TRBV7-9 and TRBJ2-1 provide the parts outside the CDR3, is DTGVSQNPRHKITKRGQNVTFRCDPISEHNRLYWYRQTLGQGPEFLTYFQNEAQLEKSRLLSDRFSAERPKGSFSTLEIQRTEQGDSAMYLCASSPDRGQYDEQFFGPGTRLTVL.

The rearrangement uses TRBV25-1 and TRBJ1-5; D not resolved. V was shortened by 7 bases and J by 11 bases, with 12 bases between the two germline ends. This CDR3 region has 11 residues. Germline V CDR1 and CDR2: MGHDK, SYGVNS. In DNA form, the CDR3 reads TGTGCCAGCAAAACCCACTCGGCCCAGCATTTT. Its translation is CASKTHSAQHF.

The chain carries TRBV28 and TRBJ2-2; 10 bases map to TRBD2. This CDR3 spans 14 amino acids. From germline, CDR1 is MDHEN and CDR2 SYDVKM. After removal of 6 bases from V and 6 bases from J, the junction contained 4 bases not matched to a gene. CDR3 in amino acids: CASRASGSAGELFF. DNA for the CDR3: TGTGCCAGCAGGGCTAGCGGGAGCGCCGGGGAGCTGTTTTTT.

The V gene is TRBV27, the J gene TRBJ2-7; 8 bases fit TRBD1. The V gene end was trimmed by 4 bases and the J gene end by 0 bases; junction bases not matched to a gene: 8. CDR1 and CDR2 (germline): MNHEY, SMNVEV (reference sequence). CDR3 length: 16 amino acids. The CDR3 sequence: CASSYSQGEFSYEQYF. Here the CDR3 DNA reads TGTGCCAGCAGTTATTCACAGGGGGAGTTCTCCTACGAGCAGTACTTC.

The V call is TRBV28, the J call TRBJ1-1; D ambiguous. Trimming stripped 6 bases from V and 0 bases from J, with 14 bases between. CDR1 and CDR2 (germline): MDHEN, SYDVKM. This CDR3 has 15 amino acids. The CDR3 spells CASSPREELNTEAFF. The CDR3 DNA follows: TGTGCCAGCAGCCCAAGGGAGGAGTTGAACACTGAAGCTTTCTTT.

The chain employs TRBV18 and TRBJ1-3; TRBD1 might be the D (6 bases). Germline V gene data show CDR1 as KGHSH and CDR2 as LQKENI. V was cut by 4 bases and J by 2 bases, with 15 bases left in between. CDR3 length: 16 residues. The CDR3 nucleotides read TGTGCCAGCTCACTTTACAGGGAAAGGGCTGGAAACACCATATATTTT. It translates to CASSLYRERAGNTIYF.